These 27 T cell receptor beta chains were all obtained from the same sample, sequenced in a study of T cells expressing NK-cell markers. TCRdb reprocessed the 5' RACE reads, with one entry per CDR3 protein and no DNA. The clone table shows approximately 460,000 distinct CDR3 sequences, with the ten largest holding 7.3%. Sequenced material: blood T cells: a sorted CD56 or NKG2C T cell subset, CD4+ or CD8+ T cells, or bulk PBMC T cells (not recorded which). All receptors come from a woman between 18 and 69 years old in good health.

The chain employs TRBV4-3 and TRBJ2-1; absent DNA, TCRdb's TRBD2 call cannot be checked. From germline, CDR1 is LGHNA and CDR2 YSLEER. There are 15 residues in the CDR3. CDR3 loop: CASSQLAEGYNEQFF.

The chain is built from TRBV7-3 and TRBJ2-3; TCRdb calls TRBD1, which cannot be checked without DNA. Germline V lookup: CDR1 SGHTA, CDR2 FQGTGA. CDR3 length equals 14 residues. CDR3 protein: CASSLRGDADTQYF.

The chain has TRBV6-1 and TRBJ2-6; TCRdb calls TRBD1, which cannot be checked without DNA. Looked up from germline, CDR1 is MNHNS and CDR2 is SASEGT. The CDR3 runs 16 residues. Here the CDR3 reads CASSPGEPSGANVLTF.

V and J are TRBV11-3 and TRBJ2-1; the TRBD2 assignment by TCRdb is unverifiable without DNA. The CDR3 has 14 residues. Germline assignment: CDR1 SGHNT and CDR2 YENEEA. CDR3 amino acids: CASSFGLQDNEQFF.

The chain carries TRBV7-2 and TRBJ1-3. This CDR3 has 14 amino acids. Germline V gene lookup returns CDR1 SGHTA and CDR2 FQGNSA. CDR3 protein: CASSLAREGNTIYF. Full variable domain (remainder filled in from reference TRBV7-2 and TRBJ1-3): GAGVSQSPSNKVTEKGKDVELRCDPISGHTALYWYRQSLGQGLEFLIYFQGNSAPDKSGLPSDRFSAERTGGSVSTLTIQRTQQEDSAVYLCASSLAREGNTIYFGEGSWLTVV.

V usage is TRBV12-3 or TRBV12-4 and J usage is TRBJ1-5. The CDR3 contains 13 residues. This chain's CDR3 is CASSFDWWEPQHF.

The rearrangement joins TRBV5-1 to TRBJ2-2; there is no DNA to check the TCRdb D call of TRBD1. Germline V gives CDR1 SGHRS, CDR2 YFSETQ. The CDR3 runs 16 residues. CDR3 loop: CASSRGQGYDTGELFF.

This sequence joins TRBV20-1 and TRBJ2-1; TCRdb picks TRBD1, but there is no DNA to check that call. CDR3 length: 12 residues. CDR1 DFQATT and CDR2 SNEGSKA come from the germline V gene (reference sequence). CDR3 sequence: CSARAPGTEQFF.

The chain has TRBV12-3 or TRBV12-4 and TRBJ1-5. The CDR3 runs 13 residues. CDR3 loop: CASHWGGDQPQHF.

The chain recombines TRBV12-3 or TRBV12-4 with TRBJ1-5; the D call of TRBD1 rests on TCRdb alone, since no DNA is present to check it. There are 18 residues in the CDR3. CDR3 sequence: CARWGGGQGTKSNQPQHF.

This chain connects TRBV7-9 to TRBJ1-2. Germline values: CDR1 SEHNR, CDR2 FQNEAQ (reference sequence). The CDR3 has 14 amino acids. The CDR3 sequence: CASSLVAATGGYTF.

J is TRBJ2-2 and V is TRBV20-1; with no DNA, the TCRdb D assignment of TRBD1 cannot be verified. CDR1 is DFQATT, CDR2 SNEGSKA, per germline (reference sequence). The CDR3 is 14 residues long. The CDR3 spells CSALRTVNTGELFF.

CDR3 protein: CSARETSRGYTF. The chain combines TRBV20-1 with TRBJ1-2; TCRdb proposes TRBD1, but this gene call is untestable without DNA. This CDR3 spans 12 amino acids. The germline CDR1 and CDR2 sequences are DFQATT and SNEGSKA (reference sequence).

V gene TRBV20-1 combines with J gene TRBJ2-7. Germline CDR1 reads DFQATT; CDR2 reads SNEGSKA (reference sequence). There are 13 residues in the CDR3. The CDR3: CSARDRAYVGQYF.

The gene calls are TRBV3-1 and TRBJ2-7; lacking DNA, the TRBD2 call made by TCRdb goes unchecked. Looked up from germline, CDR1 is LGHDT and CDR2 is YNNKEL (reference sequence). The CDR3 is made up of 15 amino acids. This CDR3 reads CASSHARTSGYEQYF.

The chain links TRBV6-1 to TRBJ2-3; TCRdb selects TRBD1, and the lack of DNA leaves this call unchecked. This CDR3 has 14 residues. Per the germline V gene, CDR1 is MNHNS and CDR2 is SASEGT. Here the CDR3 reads CASSRDRVTDTQYF.

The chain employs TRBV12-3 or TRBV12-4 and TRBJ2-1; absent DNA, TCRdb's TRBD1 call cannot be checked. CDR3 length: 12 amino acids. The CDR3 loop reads CASSFGPPVHFF.

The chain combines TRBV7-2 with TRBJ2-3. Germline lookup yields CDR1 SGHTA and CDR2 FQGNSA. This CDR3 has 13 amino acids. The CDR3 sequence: CASSLAQIDTQYF.

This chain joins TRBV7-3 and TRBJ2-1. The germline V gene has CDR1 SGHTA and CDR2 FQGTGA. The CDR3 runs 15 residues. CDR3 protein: CASSLEVVLGNEQFF.

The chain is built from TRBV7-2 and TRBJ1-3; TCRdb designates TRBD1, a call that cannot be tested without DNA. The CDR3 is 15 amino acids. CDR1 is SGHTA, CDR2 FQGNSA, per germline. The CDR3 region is CASSHDRGSGNTIYF.

CDR3 loop: CASSPFGVAGGGEQFF. The chain employs TRBV27 and TRBJ2-1; there is no DNA to check the TCRdb D call of TRBD2. Germline-derived CDR1 and CDR2 are MNHEY and SMNVEV (reference sequence). This CDR3 region has 16 residues.

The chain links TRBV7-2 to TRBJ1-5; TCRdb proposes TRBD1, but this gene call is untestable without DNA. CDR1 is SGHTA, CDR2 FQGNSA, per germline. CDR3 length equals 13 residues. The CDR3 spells CASSLEGVRPQHF.

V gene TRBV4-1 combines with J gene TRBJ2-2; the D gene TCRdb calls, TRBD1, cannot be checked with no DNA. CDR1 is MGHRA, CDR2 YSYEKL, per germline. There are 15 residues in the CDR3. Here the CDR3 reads CASSQAGQGAGELFF.

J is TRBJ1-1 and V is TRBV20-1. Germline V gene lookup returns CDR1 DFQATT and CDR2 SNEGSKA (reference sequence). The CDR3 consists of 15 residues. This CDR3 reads CSARPRTILYTEAFF.

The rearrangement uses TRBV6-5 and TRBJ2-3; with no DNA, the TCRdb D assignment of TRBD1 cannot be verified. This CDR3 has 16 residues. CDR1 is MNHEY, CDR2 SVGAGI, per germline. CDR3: CASSYTWDRVTDTQYF.

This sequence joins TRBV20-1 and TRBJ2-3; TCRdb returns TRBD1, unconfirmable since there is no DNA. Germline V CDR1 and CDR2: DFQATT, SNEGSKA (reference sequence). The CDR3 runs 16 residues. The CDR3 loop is CSADGGNAGGTDTQYF.

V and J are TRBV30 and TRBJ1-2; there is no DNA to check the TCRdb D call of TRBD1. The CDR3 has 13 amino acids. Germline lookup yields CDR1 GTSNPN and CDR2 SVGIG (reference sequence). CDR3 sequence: CAWRGGKTAGYTF.